What follows are 28 T cell receptor beta chains derived from one specimen sequenced in a study of graft-versus-host responses after intestinal transplantation. TCRdb's table, derived via immunoSEQ multiplex PCR, lists solely in-frame clones and lacks some. The data contain 80,000 to 90,000 clones, about 90% of them singletons. These receptors are not linked to any known antigen. The sequencing here drew on unstimulated CD4+ T cells sorted from spleen or lymph node cells, taken before intestinal transplant. These receptors were obtained from a human donor who received an intestinal transplant.

V usage is TRBV6-5 and J usage is TRBJ1-1, with 7 bases fitting TRBD1. Germline assignment: CDR1 MNHEY and CDR2 SVGAGI. The V gene end was trimmed by 5 bases and the J gene end by 3 bases; junction bases not matched to a gene: 9. The CDR3 is made up of 15 amino acids. CDR3: CASSGGGTAHTEAFF. CDR3 in DNA: TGTGCCAGCAGTGGCGGCGGGACAGCCCACACTGAAGCTTTCTTT.

The gene calls are TRBV13 and TRBJ1-1; D is possibly TRBD1 (5 bases). The CDR3 runs to 18 residues. CDR1 is PRHDT, CDR2 FYEKMQ, per germline (reference sequence). The germline V and J ends were trimmed by 1 base and 3 bases, with 21 bases remaining between them. The CDR3 nucleotides read TGTGCCAGCAGCTTAGAGACGGGGGTGGGGCACGGTGACACTGAAGCTTTCTTT. It codes for CASSLETGVGHGDTEAFF.

V is TRBV5-4 and J is TRBJ2-5, with TRBD1 matching 8 bases. The last part of the DNA fits TRBJ2-7 better; the J call may be wrong. From germline, CDR1 is SGHNT and CDR2 YYREEE (reference sequence). This CDR3 has 14 residues. The CDR3 DNA follows: TGTGCCAGCAGCCCAGGGGGCCGATCCTACGAGCAGTACTTC. It specifies CASSPGGRSYEQYF.

The chain recombines TRBV4-1 with TRBJ2-3, with 12 bases matching TRBD2. This CDR3 contains 16 residues. Germline CDR1 reads MGHRA; CDR2 reads YSYEKL. Unmatched junction bases numbered 3, after V lost 4 bases and J lost 1 base. The CDR3 DNA sequence: TGCGCCAGCAGCCGCGGACTAGCGGGGCGCACAGATACGCAGTATTTT. Its translation: CASSRGLAGRTDTQYF.

This clone was seen a few times. The gene calls are TRBV29-1 and TRBJ2-7, with a possible D match to TRBD1 (6 bases). This CDR3 has 13 amino acids. Germline V lookup: CDR1 SQVTM, CDR2 ANQGSEA. The germline V and J ends were trimmed by 4 bases and 2 bases, with 12 bases remaining between them. CDR3 nucleotide sequence: TGCAGCGTTGCCAGGGGACCTACCTACGAGCAGTACTTC. Translated: CSVARGPTYEQYF.

The V call is TRBV5-6, the J call TRBJ2-7; TRBD2 agrees at 8 bases. CDR1 SGHDT and CDR2 YYEEEE come from the germline V gene. J lost 5 bases, V lost 0 bases, and 7 bases had no gene match. The CDR3 runs 15 residues. The CDR3 reads CASSLVSGGPHEQYF. The CDR3 DNA follows: TGTGCCAGCAGCTTGGTATCGGGGGGGCCCCACGAGCAGTACTTC.

This rearrangement joins TRBV27 to TRBJ1-2, with D hard to call. V was trimmed by 6 bases and J by 4 bases, leaving 9 bases between them. This CDR3 has 12 residues. Germline loops: CDR1 MNHEY, CDR2 SMNVEV (reference sequence). CDR3 DNA: TGTGCCAGCAGCCCCCGGGGCTATGGCTACACCTTC. It codes for CASSPRGYGYTF.

V gene TRBV18 combines with J gene TRBJ1-3; possible D gene TRBD1, 6 bases. The CDR3 covers 18 residues. V lost 3 bases and J lost 0, with 18 bases in between. Germline CDR1 reads KGHSH; CDR2 reads LQKENI. In nucleotides, the CDR3 is TGTGCCAGCTCACCCAATTTAAGCAGGGGACCCTCTGGAAACACCATATATTTT. Translation: CASSPNLSRGPSGNTIYF.

This sequence joins TRBV5-4 and TRBJ1-4; D is possibly TRBD1 (6 bases). Trimming took 4 bases from V and 6 from J, leaving 16 bases between them. Germline loops: CDR1 SGHNT, CDR2 YYREEE (reference sequence). The CDR3 sequence is 15 residues long. The chain's CDR3 is CASSAKQGVDEKLFF. CDR3 sequence (DNA): TGTGCCAGCAGCGCAAAACAGGGAGTTGATGAAAAACTGTTTTTT.

The chain recombines TRBV13 with TRBJ1-2, with D possibly matching TRBD1 (5 bases). V shed 5 bases and J shed 4 bases, with 11 bases lying between them. Germline V gene data show CDR1 as PRHDT and CDR2 as FYEKMQ (reference sequence). The CDR3 is 13 residues long. CDR3: CASSPKTVYGYTF. The CDR3 bases are TGTGCCAGCAGCCCAAAGACAGTCTATGGCTACACCTTC.

CDR3 amino acids: CASSTGGGPRDTQYF. CDR3 DNA: TGTGCCAGCTCCACCGGCGGGGGGCCTCGGGATACGCAGTATTTT. The rearrangement uses TRBV14 and TRBJ2-3; 8 positions agree with TRBD2. The germline gives CDR1 SGHDN, CDR2 FVKESK. J lost 6 bases, V lost 8 bases, and 13 bases had no gene match. The CDR3 contains 15 residues. Drawing the rest from reference TRBV14 and TRBJ2-3, the complete variable domain is EAGVTQFPSHSVIEKGQTVTLRCDPISGHDNLYWYRRVMGKEIKFLLHFVKESKQDESGMPNNRFLAERTGGTYSTLKVQPAELEDSGVYFCASSTGGGPRDTQYFGPGTRLTVL.

The chain joins TRBV7-2 to TRBJ1-2; no firm D call. V was clipped by 4 bases and J by 4 bases, with 19 bases between them. The CDR3 length is 16 residues. Germline loops: CDR1 SGHTA, CDR2 FQGNSA. Here the CDR3 reads CASSSDRTGKRYGYTF. As DNA, the CDR3 is TGTGCCAGCAGCTCGGACCGGACGGGGAAACGCTATGGCTACACCTTC.

This clone was recorded a few times. The rearrangement joins TRBV4-1 to TRBJ1-1; D is perhaps TRBD1 (5 bases). V was cut by 0 bases and J by 10 bases, with 12 bases left in between. The CDR3 is made up of 13 amino acids. The germline gives CDR1 MGHRA, CDR2 YSYEKL. CDR3 in DNA: TGCGCCAGCAGCCAAGATCGGGGGATCGGAGCTTTCTTT. Amino acids: CASSQDRGIGAFF.

The chain carries TRBV9 and TRBJ2-5; 9 bases map to TRBD2. The CDR3 runs to 16 residues. V was clipped by 4 bases and J by 4 bases; unmatched bases: 11. Germline values: CDR1 SGDLS, CDR2 YYNGEE. The CDR3 sequence: CASSRGGAGGPETQYF. In DNA form, the CDR3 reads TGTGCCAGCAGCCGGGGGGGTGCGGGGGGGCCAGAGACCCAGTACTTC.

The V call is TRBV10-3, the J call TRBJ1-2, with TRBD1 matching over 7 bases. The length of the CDR3 is 13 residues. The germline CDR1 and CDR2 sequences are ENHRY and SYGVKD. In DNA form, the CDR3 reads TGTGCTTCCGGAGGGCAGGGGGTCTATGGCTACACCTTC. Its protein is CASGGQGVYGYTF.

The chain is built from TRBV10-3 and TRBJ1-4; 7 bases match TRBD1. CDR3 length equals 17 residues. The J segment lost 2 bases and the V segment lost 5 bases, leaving 11 bases of the junction unmatched. CDR1 ENHRY and CDR2 SYGVKD come from the germline V gene. CDR3 sequence: CAISTGTEVLTNEKLFF. In DNA, the CDR3 is TGTGCCATCAGTACCGGGACAGAGGTGTTGACTAATGAAAAACTGTTTTTT.

This sequence joins TRBV5-4 and TRBJ1-2; D ambiguous. The CDR3 consists of 15 residues. Germline loops: CDR1 SGHNT, CDR2 YYREEE (reference sequence). V lost 4 bases, J lost 2 bases, and 15 bases lay in between. The CDR3 bases are TGTGCCAGCAGCCAAGGACTGGACGGAAACTATGGCTACACCTTC. Its translation: CASSQGLDGNYGYTF.

This rearrangement joins TRBV12-5 to TRBJ2-2; D is possibly TRBD2 (7 bases). Germline V gene lookup returns CDR1 LGHNT and CDR2 FRNRAP. The CDR3 consists of 15 residues. Trimming removed 7 bases from V and 0 bases from J, with 12 bases in between. CDR3 in DNA: TGTGCTAGTGCCATAGGGGGGGCGAACACCGGGGAGCTGTTTTTT. Protein product: CASAIGGANTGELFF.

The chain combines TRBV9 with TRBJ1-6; 7 positions match TRBD1. The CDR3 totals 16 residues. V shed 4 bases and J 7 bases; nucleotides not matched to a gene: 11. Per germline, CDR1 SGDLS and CDR2 YYNGEE. The CDR3 protein is CASSPQTGIDNSPLHF. Here the CDR3 DNA reads TGTGCCAGCAGCCCCCAGACAGGGATCGACAATTCACCCCTCCACTTT.

CDR3 region: CAISDKNTEAFF. DNA for the CDR3: TGTGCCATCAGCGACAAGAACACTGAAGCTTTCTTT. The chain couples TRBV10-3 to TRBJ1-1; no definite D call. V was trimmed by 6 bases and J by 1 base, leaving 6 bases between them. Germline values: CDR1 ENHRY, CDR2 SYGVKD. This CDR3 has 12 amino acids.

The V and J genes are TRBV5-4 and TRBJ1-1; 9 bases are shared with TRBD1. Per the germline V gene, CDR1 is SGHNT and CDR2 is YYREEE (reference sequence). The CDR3 extends over 15 amino acids. With 4 bases clipped from V and 1 base from J, the junction kept 5 bases outside the gene matches. In DNA, the CDR3 is TGTGCCAGCAGCGACAGGGGGGCTGGGAACACTGAAGCTTTCTTT. This encodes CASSDRGAGNTEAFF.

CDR3 nucleotides: TGTGCCAGTAAGGTCGACTACCCCACAGATACGCAGTATTTT. Its translation: CASKVDYPTDTQYF. The V and J genes are TRBV19 and TRBJ2-3; a possible D gene is TRBD2 (5 bases). V gave up 7 bases and J gave up 2 bases, with 13 bases separating them. This CDR3 contains 14 residues. The germline V gene has CDR1 LNHDA and CDR2 SQIVND (reference sequence).

The chain links TRBV5-1 to TRBJ1-1; perhaps TRBD1 as D (5 bases). CDR3 length: 12 residues. Trimming took 0 bases from V and 11 from J, leaving 11 bases between them. CDR1 and CDR2 from the germline V gene are SGHRS and YFSETQ. CDR3 amino acids: CASSLDRSGAFF. DNA of the CDR3: TGCGCCAGCAGCTTGGACAGGTCCGGGGCTTTCTTT.

The rearrangement links TRBV6-1 to TRBJ1-1, with no clear D. CDR3 length: 14 residues. The germline V and J ends were trimmed by 1 base and 5 bases, with 11 bases remaining between them. Germline lookup yields CDR1 MNHNS and CDR2 SASEGT. The CDR3 here is CASSEGPRRTEAFF. The CDR3 DNA reads as TGTGCCAGCAGTGAAGGGCCTCGGAGGACTGAAGCTTTCTTT.

CDR3 nucleotides: TGTGCCAGCAGCGTAGCCCCGGACATCTCTGGAAACACCATATATTTT. Residues: CASSVAPDISGNTIYF. This chain joins TRBV9 and TRBJ1-3; D is perhaps TRBD1 (5 bases). The germline gives CDR1 SGDLS, CDR2 YYNGEE. There are 16 residues in the CDR3. V shed 0 bases and J shed 0 bases, with 10 bases lying between them. The whole variable domain, filled in from reference TRBV9 and TRBJ1-3, reads DSGVTQTPKHLITATGQRVTLRCSPRSGDLSVYWYQQSLDQGLQFLIQYYNGEERAKGNILERFSAQQFPDLHSELNLSSLELGDSALYFCASSVAPDISGNTIYFGEGSWLTVV.

This chain connects TRBV2 to TRBJ2-7; D is unresolved. CDR3 length equals 12 residues. The V end was cut by 4 bases, the J end by 6 bases, with 10 bases between. CDR1 is SNHLY and CDR2 is FYNNEI in the germline V gene. CDR3 region: CASSADFGEQYF. CDR3 DNA: TGTGCCAGCAGTGCAGACTTCGGCGAGCAGTACTTC.

This clone was counted only a few times. The chain combines TRBV6-5 with TRBJ1-5, with 9 bases that match TRBD1. Germline values: CDR1 MNHEY, CDR2 SVGAGI. There are 15 residues in the CDR3. After removal of 0 bases from V and 5 bases from J, the junction contained 2 bases not matched to a gene. The CDR3 sequence: CASSYSGTGYQPQHF. As DNA, the CDR3 is TGTGCCAGCAGTTACTCGGGGACAGGGTATCAGCCCCAGCATTTT.

The chain combines TRBV29-1 with TRBJ2-1; TRBD2 matches at 7 bases. In germline, CDR1 is SQVTM, CDR2 ANQGSEA. Losses at the gene ends were 4 bases for V and 3 bases for J; bases not matched to a gene: 6. CDR3 size: 14 residues. CDR3 nucleotide sequence: TGCAGCGTTGCCCGCGGGGACTACTACAATGAGCAGTTCTTC. Translation: CSVARGDYYNEQFF.